This T cell receptor beta chain came from a study of somatic mutations in cytotoxic T cells in rheumatoid arthritis. TCRdb keeps only in-frame clones here, not all; method: immunoSEQ multiplex PCR. This sample has 8,900 or so clones, with roughly 75% found just once. CDR1 MNHEY and CDR2 SVGAGI come from the germline V gene. The V gene lost 2 bases and the J gene lost 6 bases, with 13 bases spanning the gap. The CDR3 covers 14 residues. This sequence joins TRBV6-5 and TRBJ1-2; D remains ambiguous. Input material: CD8+ T cells sorted from blood. The TCR originated in an adult with rheumatoid arthritis. In nucleotides, the CDR3 is TGTGCCAGCAGTTACGGGAAGGGCGCGAATGGCTACACCTTC. It is translated as CASSYGKGANGYTF.